The sequence of this T cell receptor beta chain was determined in a study of T cells after yellow fever vaccination. This clonotype was detected many times. Each CDR3 protein gets one entry after TCRdb re-called the 5' RACE reads with MiXCR. The table shows 140,000 to 150,000 distinct CDR3 sequences, with 6.6% occurring only once. Trimming took 0 bases from V and 2 from J; bases not matched to a gene: 7. This CDR3 spans 17 amino acids. The V gene's germline CDR1 is SGHTS and CDR2 YDEGEE. This chain connects TRBV5-8 to TRBJ2-1; 8 bases fit TRBD2. The source was CD4+ T cells sorted from PBMCs, collected 10 days after the yellow fever booster vaccination. The TCR sequence derives from a man in his thirties or forties who received the YFV17D yellow fever vaccine. CDR3 sequence (DNA): TGTGCCAGCAGCTTGGGGAGAGCGGGAGTTCCCTACAATGAGCAGTTCTTC. It yields the protein CASSLGRAGVPYNEQFF.